Below, 7 T cell receptor beta chains from the same sample are listed, as sequenced in a study of cytomegalovirus exposure and HLA in healthy donors. The PCR made use of 60 Vbeta and 13 Jbeta primers. TCRdb's copy holds only in-frame clones and misses some; the assay was immunoSEQ multiplex PCR. This table has around 110,000 clones, less than 85% appearing once. Sequencing input: PBMCs. These receptors all come from a man aged 18 to 29 in good health and CMV-seronegative.

V is TRBV19 and J is TRBJ2-2, with D possibly being TRBD2 (6 bases). Trimming took 6 bases from V and 1 from J, leaving 12 bases between them. Germline V gene sequence: CDR1 LNHDA, CDR2 SQIVND (reference sequence). This CDR3 is built from 15 residues. CDR3 nucleotides: TGTGCCAGTAGACGAGCGGGTGTGAACACCGGGGAGCTGTTTTTT. Residues: CASRRAGVNTGELFF.

The chain recombines TRBV19 with TRBJ1-1; 7 bases are a match to TRBD1. In germline, CDR1 is LNHDA, CDR2 SQIVND (reference sequence). The CDR3 is 13 amino acids. J gave up 1 base and V 9 bases, and 5 bases lay outside the gene matches. This chain's CDR3 is CASIDRANTEAFF. The CDR3 DNA sequence: TGTGCCAGCATCGACAGGGCGAACACTGAAGCTTTCTTT.

The rearrangement joins TRBV28 to TRBJ2-6; no clear D. The CDR3 runs 15 residues. The V gene lost 6 bases and the J gene lost 2 bases, with 11 bases spanning the gap. The V gene's germline CDR1 is MDHEN and CDR2 SYDVKM. CDR3 protein: CASRLQKPGANVLTF. For the CDR3, the DNA is TGTGCCAGCAGATTACAGAAACCTGGGGCCAACGTCCTGACTTTC.

Details on this clone: At one end the junction does not follow the germline gene, possibly because of a read error. The V gene is TRBV7-9, the J gene TRBJ1-2; D gene unclear. Germline CDR1 SEHNR, CDR2 FQNEAQ (reference sequence). This CDR3 has 12 amino acids. For the CDR3, the DNA is TGTTCCAGCAGCCCGGACCGGGGTGGCTACACCTTC. Translation gives CSSSPDRGGYTF.

This clone was seen only a few times. The chain has TRBV7-8 and TRBJ1-6; D gene unclear. The CDR3 spans 13 residues. The germline V gene encodes CDR1 SGHVS and CDR2 FQNEAQ. V was cut by 0 bases and J by 13 bases, with 10 bases left in between. The CDR3 loop reads CASSLARPSPLHF. CDR3 nucleotides: TGTGCCAGCAGCTTAGCCAGGCCCTCTCCCCTCCACTTT.

The rearrangement links TRBV6-1 to TRBJ2-3; D is unclear. Trimming took off 6 bases at V and 4 bases at J, with 11 bases between the two ends. Per the germline V gene, CDR1 is MNHNS and CDR2 is SASEGT. The CDR3 spans 13 residues. In DNA form, the CDR3 reads TGTGCCAGCAGGAGTTCCCGGGCAGATACGCAGTATTTT. Amino acids: CASRSSRADTQYF.

The chain has TRBV2 and TRBJ1-5, with 12 bases identical to TRBD1. Germline CDR1 and CDR2: SNHLY and FYNNEI. V lost 4 bases to trimming and J lost 5 bases; unmatched junction nucleotides: 12. This CDR3 has 18 residues. CDR3 bases: TGTGCCAGCAGTGGAGGACCGGGACAGGGGGCATTAGATCAGCCCCAGCATTTT. It specifies CASSGGPGQGALDQPQHF.